A selection of T cell receptor beta chains follows, all from one sample in a study of blood T cell repertoires in COVID-19. Clones were sequenced by immunoSEQ multiplex PCR, and TCRdb holds only the in-frame ones, with some missing. The sample includes 110,000 to 150,000 clones, 86% seen only once; the top ten take about 4.4%. Sequences were obtained from PBMCs or T cells enriched from blood (not recorded which). Every receptor here comes from a man in his fifties or sixties who had recovered from COVID-19. Each CDR3 is given with its conserved first and last residue. The D gene is left open where the match is weak. For some rows the clone size is stated as once, few or many, or as a class when expanded; others skip it.

d_call: TRBD1; v_call: TRBV28; j_call: TRBJ2-5; clone_size: -; cdr3_aa: CASSLTRGQTQYF; cdr3_nt: TGTGCCAGCAGTTTAACCAGGGGGCAGACCCAGTACTTC
d_call: -; v_call: TRBV7-9; j_call: TRBJ2-2; clone_size: once; cdr3_aa: CASSLLEVGELFF; cdr3_nt: TGTGCCAGCAGCTTATTGGAGGTGGGGGAGCTGTTTTTT
d_call: TRBD1; v_call: TRBV7-9; j_call: TRBJ1-2; clone_size: -; cdr3_aa: CASSTGTGGGYYGYTF; cdr3_nt: TGTGCCAGCAGCACAGGGACAGGGGGCGGGTACTATGGCTACACCTTC
d_call: -; v_call: TRBV5-6; j_call: TRBJ1-1; clone_size: -; cdr3_aa: CASSLMSGEAFF; cdr3_nt: TGTGCCAGCAGCTTAATGAGTGGTGAAGCTTTCTTT
d_call: -; v_call: TRBV5-1; j_call: TRBJ2-3; clone_size: -; cdr3_aa: CASSLWRDPDTQYF; cdr3_nt: TGCGCCAGCAGCCTGTGGCGGGACCCAGATACGCAGTATTTT
d_call: TRBD1; v_call: TRBV7-8; j_call: TRBJ1-4; clone_size: -; cdr3_aa: CASSLLNPGQGISEKLFF; cdr3_nt: TGTGCCAGCAGCTTACTTAACCCGGGACAGGGGATAAGCGAAAAACTGTTTTTT
d_call: TRBD1; v_call: TRBV28; j_call: TRBJ2-3; clone_size: -; cdr3_aa: CASSLWGQGARGTDTQYF; cdr3_nt: TGTGCCAGCAGTTTATGGGGACAGGGGGCGCGGGGCACAGATACGCAGTATTTT
d_call: TRBD2; v_call: TRBV19; j_call: TRBJ2-7; clone_size: -; cdr3_aa: CASRRSGNEQYF; cdr3_nt: TGTGCCAGTCGTAGAAGCGGGAACGAGCAGTACTTC
d_call: TRBD2; v_call: TRBV6-2/TRBV6-3; j_call: TRBJ2-7; clone_size: -; cdr3_aa: CASSYLGTSGSHEQYF; cdr3_nt: TGTGCCAGCAGTTACCTCGGGACTAGCGGGAGCCACGAGCAGTACTTC
d_call: -; v_call: TRBV9; j_call: TRBJ1-5; clone_size: -; cdr3_aa: CASSVGAGLGPQHF; cdr3_nt: TGTGCCAGCAGCGTAGGGGCCGGCTTGGGGCCCCAGCATTTT
d_call: TRBD1; v_call: TRBV2; j_call: TRBJ1-2; clone_size: -; cdr3_aa: CASNRQGLDYGYTF; cdr3_nt: TGTGCCAGCAATAGACAGGGGTTGGACTATGGCTACACCTTC
d_call: -; v_call: TRBV25-1; j_call: TRBJ2-1; clone_size: -; cdr3_aa: CASISSTVSYEQFF; cdr3_nt: TGTGCCAGCATATCCTCGACAGTCTCCTACGAGCAGTTCTTC
d_call: -; v_call: TRBV4-1; j_call: TRBJ1-2; clone_size: -; cdr3_aa: CASSQDTILRYGYTF; cdr3_nt: TGCGCCAGCAGCCAAGATACCATACTTCGCTATGGCTACACCTTC
d_call: -; v_call: TRBV28; j_call: TRBJ1-6; clone_size: -; cdr3_aa: CASRTSGSPLHF; cdr3_nt: TGTGCCAGCAGGACCTCAGGGTCACCCCTCCACTTT
d_call: -; v_call: TRBV7-3; j_call: TRBJ1-1; clone_size: -; cdr3_aa: CASSPGGMNTEAFF; cdr3_nt: TGTGCCAGCAGCCCGGGGGGGATGAACACTGAAGCTTTCTTT
d_call: TRBD1; v_call: TRBV7-2; j_call: TRBJ1-5; clone_size: -; cdr3_aa: CASSLFWLGDRAQPQHF; cdr3_nt: TGTGCCAGCAGCTTATTTTGGCTGGGGGACAGGGCTCAGCCCCAGCATTTT
d_call: TRBD1; v_call: TRBV10-3; j_call: TRBJ1-2; clone_size: -; cdr3_aa: CAIRGTGGEYGYTF; cdr3_nt: TGTGCCATCAGGGGGACAGGGGGAGAATATGGCTACACCTTC
d_call: -; v_call: TRBV6-5; j_call: TRBJ2-3; clone_size: -; cdr3_aa: CASSYVSGTQYF; cdr3_nt: TGTGCCAGCAGTTATGTGAGCGGTACGCAGTATTTT
d_call: TRBD1; v_call: TRBV5-8; j_call: TRBJ1-1; clone_size: -; cdr3_aa: CASSLDDRDTEAFF; cdr3_nt: TGTGCCAGCAGCTTGGACGACAGGGACACTGAAGCTTTCTTT
d_call: -; v_call: TRBV7-3; j_call: TRBJ1-1; clone_size: few; cdr3_aa: CASSSRGGNTEAFF; cdr3_nt: TGTGCCAGCAGCTCCCGGGGGGGCAACACTGAAGCTTTCTTT
d_call: TRBD2; v_call: TRBV25-1; j_call: TRBJ2-5; clone_size: -; cdr3_aa: CASSDWWLAGGKETQYF; cdr3_nt: TGTGCCAGCAGTGATTGGTGGCTAGCGGGGGGGAAAGAGACCCAGTACTTC
d_call: TRBD2; v_call: TRBV6-6; j_call: TRBJ2-2; clone_size: -; cdr3_aa: CASSYSGTRGGELFF; cdr3_nt: TGTGCCAGCAGTTACTCTGGGACTAGGGGCGGGGAGCTGTTTTTT
d_call: -; v_call: TRBV2; j_call: TRBJ2-2; clone_size: -; cdr3_aa: CASSDDYNGELFF; cdr3_nt: TGTGCCAGCAGTGACGACTACAACGGGGAGCTGTTTTTT
d_call: TRBD2; v_call: TRBV7-3; j_call: TRBJ2-2; clone_size: -; cdr3_aa: CASSFISSGTGELFF; cdr3_nt: TGTGCCAGCAGCTTTATTTCTAGCGGCACCGGGGAGCTGTTTTTT
d_call: -; v_call: TRBV19; j_call: TRBJ2-7; clone_size: -; cdr3_aa: CASSIVISSQQYF; cdr3_nt: TGTGCCAGTAGTATAGTGATCAGTTCACAGCAGTACTTC
d_call: -; v_call: TRBV7-2; j_call: TRBJ2-1; clone_size: -; cdr3_aa: CASSPSFRQYEQFF; cdr3_nt: TGTGCCAGCAGCCCTAGTTTTAGACAGTATGAGCAGTTCTTC
d_call: -; v_call: TRBV28; j_call: TRBJ1-5; clone_size: -; cdr3_aa: CASNPRNTRPSNQPQHF; cdr3_nt: TGTGCCAGCAACCCTAGGAACACTAGGCCTAGCAATCAGCCCCAGCATTTT
d_call: -; v_call: TRBV12-3/TRBV12-4; j_call: TRBJ1-1; clone_size: -; cdr3_aa: CASTDAGTEAFF; cdr3_nt: TGTGCCAGCACCGATGCGGGCACTGAAGCTTTCTTT
d_call: -; v_call: TRBV19; j_call: TRBJ1-5; clone_size: -; cdr3_aa: CASSILIIGRGHGQPQHF; cdr3_nt: TGTGCCAGTAGTATTTTAATCATTGGCAGAGGTCATGGTCAGCCCCAGCATTTT
d_call: -; v_call: TRBV9; j_call: TRBJ1-4; clone_size: -; cdr3_aa: CASSSSRSSRNEKLFF; cdr3_nt: TGTGCCAGCAGCTCAAGCCGATCAAGCCGAAATGAAAAACTGTTTTTT
d_call: -; v_call: TRBV6-5; j_call: TRBJ1-2; clone_size: -; cdr3_aa: CASSQTALYGYTF; cdr3_nt: TGTGCCAGCAGCCAGACAGCGCTCTATGGCTACACCTTC
d_call: TRBD1; v_call: TRBV24-1; j_call: TRBJ1-5; clone_size: -; cdr3_aa: CATSVGQGIQPQHF; cdr3_nt: TGTGCCACCAGTGTGGGACAGGGTATACAGCCCCAGCATTTT
d_call: TRBD2; v_call: TRBV6-2/TRBV6-3; j_call: TRBJ2-5; clone_size: few; cdr3_aa: CASSSWASGEETQYF; cdr3_nt: TGTGCCAGCAGTTCGTGGGCTAGCGGGGAAGAGACCCAGTACTTC
d_call: -; v_call: TRBV12-3/TRBV12-4; j_call: TRBJ1-6; clone_size: -; cdr3_aa: CASSLERNSPLHF; cdr3_nt: TGTGCCAGCAGTTTAGAGCGGAATTCACCCCTCCACTTT
d_call: TRBD1; v_call: TRBV7-8; j_call: TRBJ1-2; clone_size: -; cdr3_aa: CASSLEGQGASGYTF; cdr3_nt: TGTGCCAGCAGCTTAGAGGGACAGGGGGCGAGTGGCTACACCTTC
d_call: TRBD1; v_call: TRBV6-2/TRBV6-3; j_call: TRBJ2-7; clone_size: -; cdr3_aa: CASSYVRTGITYEQYF; cdr3_nt: TGTGCCAGCAGTTACGTCCGGACAGGGATAACCTACGAGCAGTACTTC
d_call: -; v_call: TRBV15; j_call: TRBJ1-6; clone_size: -; cdr3_aa: CATSRNGADSPLHF; cdr3_nt: TGTGCCACCAGCAGAAATGGGGCGGATTCACCCCTCCACTTT
d_call: -; v_call: TRBV24-1; j_call: TRBJ2-3; clone_size: -; cdr3_aa: CATSATRDYTDTQYF; cdr3_nt: TGTGCCACCAGTGCCACGAGGGATTACACAGATACGCAGTATTTT
d_call: -; v_call: TRBV6-5; j_call: TRBJ1-6; clone_size: -; cdr3_aa: CASRNWSQGGSPLHF; cdr3_nt: TGTGCCAGCAGAAATTGGTCGCAGGGCGGTTCACCCCTCCACTTT
d_call: TRBD1; v_call: TRBV7-3; j_call: TRBJ1-1; clone_size: -; cdr3_aa: CASSLGQGRVTEAFF; cdr3_nt: TGTGCCAGCAGCTTAGGACAGGGTAGGGTCACTGAAGCTTTCTTT
d_call: -; v_call: TRBV30; j_call: TRBJ2-1; clone_size: -; cdr3_aa: CAWDRSSYNEQFF; cdr3_nt: TGTGCCTGGGACCGCAGCTCCTACAATGAGCAGTTCTTC
d_call: TRBD1; v_call: TRBV6-5; j_call: TRBJ1-2; clone_size: -; cdr3_aa: CASRGVGQTYGYTF; cdr3_nt: TGTGCCAGCAGGGGTGTGGGACAGACCTATGGCTACACCTTC
d_call: -; v_call: TRBV5-1; j_call: TRBJ2-1; clone_size: -; cdr3_aa: CASSRDQYNEQFF; cdr3_nt: TGCGCCAGCAGCCGGGATCAGTACAATGAGCAGTTCTTC
d_call: TRBD2; v_call: TRBV19; j_call: TRBJ2-3; clone_size: -; cdr3_aa: CASRRASGRTDTQYF; cdr3_nt: TGTGCCAGTAGAAGGGCTAGCGGGAGGACAGATACGCAGTATTTT
d_call: -; v_call: TRBV30; j_call: TRBJ2-7; clone_size: once; cdr3_aa: CAWNLGVEPGEQYF; cdr3_nt: TGTGCCTGGAATCTAGGAGTGGAACCCGGTGAGCAGTACTTC
d_call: -; v_call: TRBV12-3/TRBV12-4; j_call: TRBJ1-6; clone_size: -; cdr3_aa: CASSQNSPLHF; cdr3_nt: TGTGCCAGCAGCCAAAATTCACCCCTCCACTTT
d_call: -; v_call: TRBV11-2; j_call: TRBJ2-7; clone_size: -; cdr3_aa: CASSSSRDIFQYF; cdr3_nt: TGTGCCAGCAGCTCGTCCCGGGACATTTTTCAGTACTTC
d_call: -; v_call: TRBV7-3; j_call: TRBJ2-1; clone_size: -; cdr3_aa: CASSSRTGSSYNEQFF; cdr3_nt: TGTGCCAGCAGCTCTCGGACGGGAAGCTCCTACAATGAGCAGTTCTTC
d_call: -; v_call: TRBV7-2; j_call: TRBJ2-7; clone_size: -; cdr3_aa: CASSFGGATYEQYF; cdr3_nt: TGTGCCAGCAGCTTCGGCGGGGCTACCTACGAGCAGTACTTC
d_call: TRBD2; v_call: TRBV7-2; j_call: TRBJ2-1; clone_size: few; cdr3_aa: CASTRGTSGSNEQFF; cdr3_nt: TGTGCCAGCACCCGGGGGACTAGCGGGAGTAATGAGCAGTTCTTC
d_call: -; v_call: TRBV7-6; j_call: TRBJ2-1; clone_size: -; cdr3_aa: CASSLGLVDEQFF; cdr3_nt: TGTGCCAGCAGCTTAGGACTAGTCGATGAGCAGTTCTTC
d_call: -; v_call: TRBV28; j_call: TRBJ2-5; clone_size: -; cdr3_aa: CASSLEQGLSETQYF; cdr3_nt: TGTGCCAGCAGTTTAGAGCAGGGTCTATCGGAGACCCAGTACTTC
d_call: -; v_call: TRBV4-3; j_call: TRBJ1-2; clone_size: -; cdr3_aa: CASSQKENYGYTF; cdr3_nt: TGCGCCAGCAGCCAAAAGGAGAACTATGGCTACACCTTC
d_call: -; v_call: TRBV7-3; j_call: TRBJ2-5; clone_size: -; cdr3_aa: CASSSTGQETQYF; cdr3_nt: TGTGCCAGCAGCAGCACAGGGCAAGAGACCCAGTACTTC
d_call: TRBD2; v_call: TRBV4-3; j_call: TRBJ2-1; clone_size: -; cdr3_aa: CASSHPGLAGGGNEQFF; cdr3_nt: TGCGCCAGCAGCCATCCGGGACTAGCGGGAGGGGGCAATGAGCAGTTCTTC